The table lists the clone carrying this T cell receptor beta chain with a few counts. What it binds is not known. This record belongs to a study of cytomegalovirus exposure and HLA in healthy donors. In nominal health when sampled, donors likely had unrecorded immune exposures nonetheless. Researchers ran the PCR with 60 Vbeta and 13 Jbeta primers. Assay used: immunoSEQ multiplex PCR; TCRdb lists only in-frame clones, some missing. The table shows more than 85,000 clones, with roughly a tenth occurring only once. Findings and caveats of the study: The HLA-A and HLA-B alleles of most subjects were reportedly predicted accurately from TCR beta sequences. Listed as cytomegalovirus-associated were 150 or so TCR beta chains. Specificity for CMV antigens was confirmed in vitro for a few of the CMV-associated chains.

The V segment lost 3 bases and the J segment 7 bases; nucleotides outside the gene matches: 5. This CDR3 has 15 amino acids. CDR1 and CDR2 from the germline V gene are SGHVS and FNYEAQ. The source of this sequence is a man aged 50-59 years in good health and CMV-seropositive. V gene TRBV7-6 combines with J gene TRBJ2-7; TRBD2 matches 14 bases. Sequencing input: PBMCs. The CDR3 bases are TGTGCCAGCAGCTTCCCGGGACTAGCGGGAGAAGAGCAGTACTTC. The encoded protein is CASSFPGLAGEEQYF.